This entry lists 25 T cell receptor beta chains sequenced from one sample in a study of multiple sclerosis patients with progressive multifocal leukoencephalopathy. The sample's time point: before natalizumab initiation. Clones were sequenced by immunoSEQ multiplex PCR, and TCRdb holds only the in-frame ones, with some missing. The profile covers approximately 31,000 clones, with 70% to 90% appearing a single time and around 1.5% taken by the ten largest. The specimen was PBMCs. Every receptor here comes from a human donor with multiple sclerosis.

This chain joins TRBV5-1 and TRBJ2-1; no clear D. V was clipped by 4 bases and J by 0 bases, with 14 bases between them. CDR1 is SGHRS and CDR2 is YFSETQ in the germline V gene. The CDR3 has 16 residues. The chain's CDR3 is CASSRIPLSSYNEQFF. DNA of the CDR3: TGCGCCAGCAGCAGAATCCCCCTGAGCTCCTACAATGAGCAGTTCTTC.

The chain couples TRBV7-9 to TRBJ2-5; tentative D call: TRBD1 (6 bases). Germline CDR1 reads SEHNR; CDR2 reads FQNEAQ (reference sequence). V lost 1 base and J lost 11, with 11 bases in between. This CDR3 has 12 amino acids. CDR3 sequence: CASSLEQGKQYF. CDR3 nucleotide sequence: TGTGCCAGCAGCTTAGAACAGGGCAAGCAGTACTTC.

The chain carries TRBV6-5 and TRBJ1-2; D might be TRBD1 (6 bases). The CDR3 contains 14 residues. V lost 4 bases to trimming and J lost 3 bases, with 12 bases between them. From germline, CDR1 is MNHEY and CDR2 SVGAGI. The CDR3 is CASSSTDRYYGYTF. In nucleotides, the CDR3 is TGTGCCAGCAGTTCCACCGACAGGTACTATGGCTACACCTTC.

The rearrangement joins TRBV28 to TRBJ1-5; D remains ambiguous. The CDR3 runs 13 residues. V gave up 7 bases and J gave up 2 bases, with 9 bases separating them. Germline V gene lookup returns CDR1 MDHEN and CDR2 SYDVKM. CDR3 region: CASTGDRNQPQHF. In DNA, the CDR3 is TGTGCCAGCACTGGGGATCGCAATCAGCCCCAGCATTTT.

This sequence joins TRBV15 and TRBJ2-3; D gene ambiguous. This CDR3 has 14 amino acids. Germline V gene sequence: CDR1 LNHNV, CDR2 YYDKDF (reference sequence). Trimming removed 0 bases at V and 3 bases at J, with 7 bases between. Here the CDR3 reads CATSRDRATDTQYF. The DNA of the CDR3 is TGTGCCACCAGCAGAGACAGAGCGACAGATACGCAGTATTTT.

CDR3 residues: CASSLAGRASYEQYF. DNA of the CDR3: TGTGCCAGCAGCTTGGCCGGCAGGGCCAGCTACGAGCAGTACTTC. The chain employs TRBV5-6 and TRBJ2-7; D is perhaps TRBD1 (5 bases). The CDR3 has 15 amino acids. V was trimmed by 0 bases and J by 3 bases, leaving 13 bases between them. Per the germline V gene, CDR1 is SGHDT and CDR2 is YYEEEE.

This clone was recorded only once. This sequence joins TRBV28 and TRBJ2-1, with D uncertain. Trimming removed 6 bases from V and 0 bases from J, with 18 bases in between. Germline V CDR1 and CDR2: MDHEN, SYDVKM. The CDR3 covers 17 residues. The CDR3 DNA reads TGTGCCAGCAGCCCTCTCCTGGGGTTAGGCTCCTACAATGAGCAGTTCTTC. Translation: CASSPLLGLGSYNEQFF.

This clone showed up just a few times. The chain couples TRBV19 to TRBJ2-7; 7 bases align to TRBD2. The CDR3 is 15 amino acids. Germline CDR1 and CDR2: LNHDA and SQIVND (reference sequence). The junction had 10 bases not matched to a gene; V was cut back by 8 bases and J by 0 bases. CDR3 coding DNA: TGTGCCAGTTCAAATGGGGGAGGGAGCTCCTACGAGCAGTACTTC. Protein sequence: CASSNGGGSSYEQYF.

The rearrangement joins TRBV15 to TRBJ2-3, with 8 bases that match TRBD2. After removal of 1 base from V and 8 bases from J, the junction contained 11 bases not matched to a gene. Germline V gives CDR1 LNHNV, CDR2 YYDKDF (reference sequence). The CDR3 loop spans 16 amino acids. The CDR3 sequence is CATSRGTGGTHRTQYF. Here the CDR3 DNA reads TGTGCCACCAGCAGAGGAACGGGAGGGACACACCGTACGCAGTATTTT. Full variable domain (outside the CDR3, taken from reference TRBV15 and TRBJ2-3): DAMVIQNPRYQVTQFGKPVTLSCSQTLNHNVMYWYQQKSSQAPKLLFHYYDKDFNNEADTPDNFQSRRPNTSFCFLDIRSPGLGDTAMYLCATSRGTGGTHRTQYFGPGTRLTVL.

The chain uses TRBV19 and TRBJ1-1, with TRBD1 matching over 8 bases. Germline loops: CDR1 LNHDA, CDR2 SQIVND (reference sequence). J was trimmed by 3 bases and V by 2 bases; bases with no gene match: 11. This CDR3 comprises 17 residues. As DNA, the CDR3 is TGTGCCAGTAGTATACCGCCAGGACAGGGATTTGACACTGAAGCTTTCTTT. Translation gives CASSIPPGQGFDTEAFF.

CDR3 loop: CASSAPGVTNEKLFF. The CDR3 DNA reads TGTGCCAGCAGCGCCCCGGGGGTAACTAATGAAAAACTGTTTTTT. The rearrangement joins TRBV28 to TRBJ1-4, with TRBD1 as a possible D gene (5 bases). Germline V CDR1 and CDR2: MDHEN, SYDVKM. This CDR3 contains 15 residues. Trimming stripped 6 bases from V and 1 base from J, with 12 bases between. The full variable domain, its missing parts supplied by reference TRBV28 and TRBJ1-4, is DVKVTQSSRYLVKRTGEKVFLECVQDMDHENMFWYRQDPGLGLRLIYFSYDVKMKEKGDIPEGYSVSREKKERFSLILESASTNQTSMYLCASSAPGVTNEKLFFGSGTQLSVL.

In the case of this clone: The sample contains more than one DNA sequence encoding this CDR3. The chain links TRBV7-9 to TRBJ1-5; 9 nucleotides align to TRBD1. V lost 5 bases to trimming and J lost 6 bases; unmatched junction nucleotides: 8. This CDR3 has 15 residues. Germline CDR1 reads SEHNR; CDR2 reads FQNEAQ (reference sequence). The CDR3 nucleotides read TGTGCCAGCAGCCCGGGACAGGGAAGCGGTCAGCCCCAGCATTTT. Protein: CASSPGQGSGQPQHF. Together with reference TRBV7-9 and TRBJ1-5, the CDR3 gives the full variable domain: DTGVSQNPRHKITKRGQNVTFRCDPISEHNRLYWYRQTLGQGPEFLTYFQNEAQLEKSRLLSDRFSAERPKGSFSTLEIQRTEQGDSAMYLCASSPGQGSGQPQHFGDGTRLSIL.

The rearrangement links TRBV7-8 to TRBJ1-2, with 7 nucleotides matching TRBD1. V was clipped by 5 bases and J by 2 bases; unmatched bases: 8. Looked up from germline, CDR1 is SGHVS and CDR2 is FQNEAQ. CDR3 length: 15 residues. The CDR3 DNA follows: TGTGCCAGCAGCCCTGGGACAGCTGCCAACTATGGCTACACCTTC. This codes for CASSPGTAANYGYTF.

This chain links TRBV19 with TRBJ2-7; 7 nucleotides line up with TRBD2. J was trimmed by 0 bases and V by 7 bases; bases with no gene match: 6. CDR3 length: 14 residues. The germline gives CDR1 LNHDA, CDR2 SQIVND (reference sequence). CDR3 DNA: TGTGCCAGTAAACCCAGCGGGGCCTCCTACGAGCAGTACTTC. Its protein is CASKPSGASYEQYF.

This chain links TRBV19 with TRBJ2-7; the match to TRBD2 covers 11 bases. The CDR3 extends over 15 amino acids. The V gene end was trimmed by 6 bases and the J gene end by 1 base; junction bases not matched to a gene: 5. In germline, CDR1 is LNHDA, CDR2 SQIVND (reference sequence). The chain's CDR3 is CASRTTSGASYEQYF. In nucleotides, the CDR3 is TGTGCCAGTAGGACGACTAGCGGGGCTTCCTACGAGCAGTACTTC. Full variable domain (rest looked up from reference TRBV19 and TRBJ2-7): DGGITQSPKYLFRKEGQNVTLSCEQNLNHDAMYWYRQDPGQGLRLIYYSQIVNDFQKGDIAEGYSVSREKKESFPLTVTSAQKNPTAFYLCASRTTSGASYEQYFGPGTRLTVT.

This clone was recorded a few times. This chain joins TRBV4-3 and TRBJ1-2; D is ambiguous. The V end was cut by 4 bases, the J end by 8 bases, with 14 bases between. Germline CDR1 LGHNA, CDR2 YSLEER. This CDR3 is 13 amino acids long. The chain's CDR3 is CASSPGGGYGYTF. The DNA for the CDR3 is TGCGCCAGCAGCCCGGGCGGCGGATACGGCTACACCTTC.

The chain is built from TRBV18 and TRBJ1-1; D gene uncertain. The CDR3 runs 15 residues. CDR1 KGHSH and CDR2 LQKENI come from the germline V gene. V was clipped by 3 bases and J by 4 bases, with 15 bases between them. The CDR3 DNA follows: TGTGCCAGCTCACCCCAGACTAAGCCGGGCACTGAAGCTTTCTTT. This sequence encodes CASSPQTKPGTEAFF. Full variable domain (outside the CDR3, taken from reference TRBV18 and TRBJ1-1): NAGVMQNPRHLVRRRGQEARLRCSPMKGHSHVYWYRQLPEEGLKFMVYLQKENIIDESGMPKERFSAEFPKEGPSILRIQQVVRGDSAAYFCASSPQTKPGTEAFFGQGTRLTVV.

CDR3 in DNA: TGTGCCAGTAGTATAGATATAATAAGGGACACTGAAGCTTTCTTT. It specifies CASSIDIIRDTEAFF. The rearrangement links TRBV19 to TRBJ1-1; D remains ambiguous. Trimming cost V 0 bases and J 3 bases, with 11 bases left between them. This CDR3 comprises 15 residues. Germline assignment: CDR1 LNHDA and CDR2 SQIVND (reference sequence).

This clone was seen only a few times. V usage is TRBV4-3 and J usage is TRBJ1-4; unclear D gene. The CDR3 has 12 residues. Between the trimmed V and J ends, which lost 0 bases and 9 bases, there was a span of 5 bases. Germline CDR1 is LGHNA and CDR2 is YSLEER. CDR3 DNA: TGCGCCAGCAGCCAAGATTTCCAAAAACTGTTTTTT. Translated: CASSQDFQKLFF.

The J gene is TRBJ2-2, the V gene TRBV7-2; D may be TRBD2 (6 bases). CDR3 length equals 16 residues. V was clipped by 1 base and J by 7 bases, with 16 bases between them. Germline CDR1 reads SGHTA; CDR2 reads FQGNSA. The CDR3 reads CASSLVRHGGGGELFF. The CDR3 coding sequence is TGTGCCAGCAGCTTAGTGCGCCACGGGGGAGGCGGGGAGCTGTTTTTT.

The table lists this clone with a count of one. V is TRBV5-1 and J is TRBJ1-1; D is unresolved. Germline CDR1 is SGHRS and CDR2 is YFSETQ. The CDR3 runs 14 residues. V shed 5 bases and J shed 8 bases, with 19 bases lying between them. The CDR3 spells CASSLIVDGREAFF. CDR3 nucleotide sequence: TGCGCCAGCAGTTTAATCGTCGACGGGCGCGAAGCTTTCTTT.

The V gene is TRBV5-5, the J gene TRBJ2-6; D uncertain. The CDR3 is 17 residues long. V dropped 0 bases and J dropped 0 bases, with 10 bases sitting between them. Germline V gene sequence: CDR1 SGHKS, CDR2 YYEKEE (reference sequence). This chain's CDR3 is CASSLVISSSGANVLTF. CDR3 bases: TGTGCCAGCAGCTTGGTTATTAGCAGCTCTGGGGCCAACGTCCTGACTTTC.

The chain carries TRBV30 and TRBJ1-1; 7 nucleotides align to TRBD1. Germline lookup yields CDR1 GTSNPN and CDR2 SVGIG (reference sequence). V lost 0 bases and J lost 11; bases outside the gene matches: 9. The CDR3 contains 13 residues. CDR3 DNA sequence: TGTGCCTGGAGTGTGGTAGGGGGCCCTACGGCTTTCTTT. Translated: CAWSVVGGPTAFF.

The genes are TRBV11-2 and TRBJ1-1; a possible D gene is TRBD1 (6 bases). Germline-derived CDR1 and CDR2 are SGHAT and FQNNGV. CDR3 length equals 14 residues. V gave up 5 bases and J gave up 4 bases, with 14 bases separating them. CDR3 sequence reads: CASSVKGGSTEAFF. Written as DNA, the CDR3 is TGTGCCAGCAGCGTAAAGGGGGGTTCCACTGAAGCTTTCTTT.

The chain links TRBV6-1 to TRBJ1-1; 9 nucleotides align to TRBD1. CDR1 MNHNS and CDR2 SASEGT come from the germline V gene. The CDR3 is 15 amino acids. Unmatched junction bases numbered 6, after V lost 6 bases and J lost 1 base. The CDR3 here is CASRRRDRANTEAFF. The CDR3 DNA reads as TGTGCCAGCAGGCGCCGGGACAGGGCGAACACTGAAGCTTTCTTT.